The rows below give T cell receptor beta chains drawn from one sample of a study of T cells in localized non-small cell lung cancer. The repertoire was sequenced with immunoSEQ multiplex PCR; TCRdb's copy has only in-frame clones and lacks some. Of about 5,900 clones listed, roughly 23% were seen once; the top ten hold about 8.8%. Sample: lung tumor tissue, taken before any cancer treatment. The receptors were gathered from an older female donor with stage I lung adenocarcinoma. CDR3s include the opening cysteine and the closing phenylalanine or tryptophan. The D gene is left open where the match is weak. Clone size is not always given. Where it is, it says once, few, many or a class for expanded clones.

clone size | J gene | V gene | D gene | CDR3 DNA | CDR3 protein
. | TRBJ2-1 | TRBV6-8 | . | TGTGCCAGCAGTTACTCGGGTGGGGGAAATGAGCAGTTCTTC | CASSYSGGGNEQFF
few | TRBJ2-2 | TRBV18 | . | TGTGCCAGCTCACCACCCAGTGGGGGCATGACCGGGGAGCTGTTTTTT | CASSPPSGGMTGELFF
few | TRBJ1-5 | TRBV6-8 | . | TGTGCCAGCAGCAACAACCCCAATCAGCCCCAGCATTTT | CASSNNPNQPQHF
medium-sized | TRBJ1-2 | TRBV11-3 | . | TGTGCCAGCAGCTTATGGCAGGGCGATGGTGGCTACACCTTC | CASSLWQGDGGYTF
. | TRBJ1-1 | TRBV19 | . | TGTGCCAGTAGTATACAGGGGTACATGAACACTGAAGCTTTCTTT | CASSIQGYMNTEAFF
. | TRBJ2-7 | TRBV9 | . | TGTGCCAGCAGCGTATCTCCGGGAGAAGGATACGAGCAGTACTTC | CASSVSPGEGYEQYF
. | TRBJ2-5 | TRBV6-8 | . | TGTGCCAGCAGTTACTCGGTGACAAAAGGCGTAGAGACCCAGTACTTC | CASSYSVTKGVETQYF
. | TRBJ2-4 | TRBV19 | TRBD2 | TGTGCCAGTAGTATTGGGCTAGCGGACATTCAGTACTTC | CASSIGLADIQYF
few | TRBJ2-1 | TRBV28 | . | TGTGCCAGCAGTGGAGGCTTGGACAATGAGCAGTTCTTC | CASSGGLDNEQFF
. | TRBJ2-7 | TRBV28 | . | TGTGCCAGCAGTCCGTCGGGTAGGGTTCCCTACGAGCAGTACTTC | CASSPSGRVPYEQYF
. | TRBJ2-3 | TRBV29-1 | . | TGCAGCGTTGATACGGGGAGCACAGATACGCAGTATTTT | CSVDTGSTDTQYF
. | TRBJ2-7 | TRBV6-8 | . | TGTGCCAGCACCCAGGGGGGGACTAGTCAATACGAGCAGTACTTC | CASTQGGTSQYEQYF
few | TRBJ2-5 | TRBV11-3 | TRBD2 | TGTGCCAGCAGCCAACCGGGACTAGCGGGAGGGCCGCAAGAGACCCAGTACTTC | CASSQPGLAGGPQETQYF
. | TRBJ2-7 | TRBV18 | . | TGTGCCAGCTGCCAAGGACAGTCGCCCTACGAGCAGTACTTC | CASCQGQSPYEQYF
many | TRBJ1-6 | TRBV7-5 | . | TGTGCCAGCAGCTTAGCCTGGGCCTATAATTCACCCCTCCACTTT | CASSLAWAYNSPLHF
. | TRBJ1-1 | TRBV6-8 | TRBD1 | TGTGCCAGCAGTTACTCGTGGACAGGGAACACTGAAGCTTTCTTT | CASSYSWTGNTEAFF
. | TRBJ2-5 | TRBV19 | TRBD2 | TGTGCCAGTAGTACACCGTTAGCGGGAGTTGGGGAGACCCAGTACTTC | CASSTPLAGVGETQYF
. | TRBJ2-7 | TRBV28 | . | TGTGCCAGCAGCTCTAGAAGGAGGGACTACGAGCAGTACTTC | CASSSRRRDYEQYF
few | TRBJ2-7 | TRBV28 | . | TGTGCCAGCAGTTTACCCGGCCTAGACTACGAGCAGTACTTC | CASSLPGLDYEQYF